The 26 T cell receptor beta chains below were found in one sample sequenced in a study of blood T cell repertoires in COVID-19. The assay was immunoSEQ multiplex PCR, and TCRdb's table has in-frame clones only and misses some. The sample yields some 300,000 clones, 70% to 90% seen once. Material: peripheral blood. These TCRs come from a woman aged 50 to 60 with COVID-19, enrolled during active disease.

The CDR3: CASLLGGGQQYF. CDR3 coding DNA: TGTGCCAGCCTTTTAGGCGGGGGACAGCAGTACTTC. The rearrangement joins TRBV28 to TRBJ2-7; 7 bases map to TRBD2. The CDR3 consists of 12 residues. The J segment lost 8 bases and the V segment lost 8 bases, leaving 9 bases of the junction unmatched. CDR1 MDHEN and CDR2 SYDVKM come from the germline V gene.

The V and J genes are TRBV11-3 and TRBJ2-1; 12 nucleotides agree with TRBD2. The CDR3 is 14 residues long. V lost 5 bases, J lost 6 bases, and 2 bases stayed unmatched. Germline V gene sequence: CDR1 SGHNT, CDR2 YENEEA. CDR3 protein: CASSPTSGSNEQFF. The CDR3 DNA reads TGTGCCAGCAGCCCGACTAGCGGGAGCAATGAGCAGTTCTTC. The variable domain in full, with the rest retrieved from reference TRBV11-3 and TRBJ2-1, is EAGVVQSPRYKIIEKKQPVAFWCNPISGHNTLYWYLQNLGQGPELLIRYENEEAVDDSQLPKDRFSAERLKGVDSTLKIQPAELGDSAVYLCASSPTSGSNEQFFGPGTRLTVL.

The chain links TRBV7-2 to TRBJ1-5, with D hard to call. CDR3 length: 13 residues. The germline V and J ends were trimmed by 5 bases and 7 bases, with 12 bases remaining between them. In germline, CDR1 is SGHTA, CDR2 FQGNSA. The CDR3 sequence: CASSPSLLQPQHF. CDR3 bases: TGTGCCAGCAGCCCCTCCCTTCTACAGCCCCAGCATTTT.

V and J are TRBV18 and TRBJ1-2; D is unresolved. Trimming stripped 1 base from V and 4 bases from J, with 13 bases between. This CDR3 comprises 15 residues. CDR1 and CDR2 (germline): KGHSH, LQKENI. CDR3 nucleotide sequence: TGTGCCAGCTCACCACTGGAGTCTACAAGCTATGGCTACACCTTC. This encodes CASSPLESTSYGYTF.

This clone has a handful of counts. This chain connects TRBV5-4 to TRBJ1-6; D call uncertain. The CDR3 length is 14 residues. The germline gives CDR1 SGHNT, CDR2 YYREEE (reference sequence). V lost 1 base and J lost 15, with 17 bases in between. Written as DNA, the CDR3 is TGTGCCAGCAGCTTGTGGGCCCCCAATGAGGGCCTCCACTTT. It translates to CASSLWAPNEGLHF.

This rearrangement joins TRBV11-2 to TRBJ2-7; perhaps TRBD2 as D (5 bases). The CDR3 runs to 14 residues. CDR1 and CDR2 from the germline V gene are SGHAT and FQNNGV. Between the trimmed V and J ends, which lost 3 bases and 3 bases, there was a span of 12 bases. CDR3 sequence reads: CASSLGRGNYEQYF. The CDR3, as DNA: TGTGCCAGCAGCTTGGGTCGGGGAAACTACGAGCAGTACTTC.

This chain connects TRBV6-5 to TRBJ1-2, with D perhaps matching TRBD1 (5 bases). This CDR3 has 13 residues. Germline V lookup: CDR1 MNHEY, CDR2 SVGAGI. Trimming shortened V by 6 bases and J by 8 bases, and 16 bases separated the two germline ends. The CDR3 region is CASSQQVSRGYTF. DNA for the CDR3: TGTGCCAGCAGCCAACAGGTTTCGAGAGGCTACACCTTC.

CDR3 coding DNA: TGTGCCAGCAGCCCCGAAATAACAGGGGGACGTGATGGCTACACCTTC. The encoded protein is CASSPEITGGRDGYTF. This chain uses TRBV9 with TRBJ1-2; 8 nucleotides line up with TRBD1. Unmatched junction bases numbered 14, after V lost 4 bases and J lost 6 bases. The CDR3 totals 16 residues. Per the germline V gene, CDR1 is SGDLS and CDR2 is YYNGEE.

The gene calls are TRBV3-1 (or the pseudogene TRBV3-2) and TRBJ1-6; D unclear. Germline V gene lookup returns CDR1 LGHDT and CDR2 YNNKEL (reference sequence). The CDR3 has 15 residues. Between the trimmed V and J ends, which lost 3 bases and 0 bases, there was a span of 6 bases. The CDR3 loop is CASSHHSSYNSPLHF. DNA for the CDR3: TGTGCCAGCAGCCACCATAGCTCCTATAATTCACCCCTCCACTTT.

This rearrangement joins TRBV7-3 to TRBJ1-1, with D perhaps matching TRBD1 (5 bases). The CDR3 sequence is 15 residues long. Germline-derived CDR1 and CDR2 are SGHTA and FQGTGA. Trimming removed 6 bases at V and 4 bases at J, with 18 bases between. The DNA for the CDR3 is TGTGCCAGCAGTTTGCTGTCCAGGGTACCCACTGAAGCTTTCTTT. Its translation: CASSLLSRVPTEAFF.

CDR3 nucleotide sequence: TGTGCCAGCAGCTTAGGAAGTTCGTCCGAGGGATTTGAGACCCAGTACTTC. Protein: CASSLGSSSEGFETQYF. This sequence joins TRBV11-3 and TRBJ2-5; D perhaps matches TRBD2 (5 bases). This CDR3 region has 17 residues. The V end lost 1 base, the J end lost 5 bases, and 20 bases lay between the germline ends. Germline V gene sequence: CDR1 SGHNT, CDR2 YENEEA.

The chain links TRBV2 to TRBJ1-1, with 7 bases identical to TRBD1. In germline, CDR1 is SNHLY, CDR2 FYNNEI. Trimming cost V 4 bases and J 6 bases; bases outside gene matches: 8. The CDR3 runs to 14 residues. CDR3 protein: CASSGIEGAAEAFF. CDR3 DNA: TGTGCCAGCAGTGGGATTGAGGGGGCCGCTGAAGCTTTCTTT.

The rearrangement joins TRBV6-5 to TRBJ2-7; D gene ambiguous. Between the trimmed V and J ends, which lost 10 bases and 1 base, there was a span of 14 bases. The CDR3 runs to 13 residues. Germline lookup yields CDR1 MNHEY and CDR2 SVGAGI. CDR3 sequence (DNA): TGTGCCACCGATCCCTATCCATCCTACGAGCAGTACTTC. Amino acids: CATDPYPSYEQYF.

The genes are TRBV20-1 and TRBJ2-5; 7 nucleotides align to TRBD2. The CDR3 extends over 18 amino acids. The germline gives CDR1 DFQATT, CDR2 SNEGSKA (reference sequence). V shed 3 bases, J shed 0 bases, and the junction held 16 bases outside the gene matches. The CDR3 sequence: CSASRWPGRPEDQETQYF. The CDR3 nucleotides are TGCAGTGCTAGTAGATGGCCCGGGAGGCCCGAAGACCAAGAGACCCAGTACTTC.

The rearrangement links TRBV2 to TRBJ1-3; 7 nucleotides line up with TRBD1. The length of the CDR3 is 17 residues. Germline V gives CDR1 SNHLY, CDR2 FYNNEI. Trimming cost V 7 bases and J 0 bases; bases outside gene matches: 12. CDR3 region: CASTPGAGGYSGNTIYF. For the CDR3, the DNA is TGTGCCAGCACCCCAGGGGCAGGGGGTTACTCTGGAAACACCATATATTTT.

The chain has TRBV12-3 or TRBV12-4 and TRBJ2-7, with 8 positions matching TRBD2. This CDR3 contains 13 residues. V was clipped by 7 bases and J by 5 bases; unmatched bases: 7. The CDR3 loop is CASKKTGGDEQYF. In nucleotides, the CDR3 is TGTGCCAGCAAAAAGACGGGAGGGGACGAGCAGTACTTC.

This chain joins TRBV9 and TRBJ1-1, with D hard to call. The germline V and J ends were trimmed by 4 bases and 1 base, with 23 bases remaining between them. Germline CDR1 reads SGDLS; CDR2 reads YYNGEE. The CDR3 is made up of 18 amino acids. In DNA, the CDR3 is TGTGCCAGCAGCCCGTGGACGGCCGCGGGATCAACGAACACTGAAGCTTTCTTT. Its translation is CASSPWTAAGSTNTEAFF. Complete variable domain (other parts from reference TRBV9 and TRBJ1-1): DSGVTQTPKHLITATGQRVTLRCSPRSGDLSVYWYQQSLDQGLQFLIQYYNGEERAKGNILERFSAQQFPDLHSELNLSSLELGDSALYFCASSPWTAAGSTNTEAFFGQGTRLTVV.

This clone was detected only a few times. V gene TRBV11-2 combines with J gene TRBJ1-1; 8 nucleotides line up with TRBD1. Trimming cost V 3 bases and J 4 bases; bases outside gene matches: 4. This CDR3 has 14 residues. The germline gives CDR1 SGHAT, CDR2 FQNNGV. The CDR3 region is CASSLVQGVTEAFF. The CDR3 DNA reads as TGTGCCAGCAGCTTGGTACAGGGGGTCACTGAAGCTTTCTTT.

The rearrangement links TRBV7-3 to TRBJ2-1; TRBD2 agrees at 9 bases. This CDR3 is built from 16 residues. Losses at the gene ends were 5 bases for V and 10 bases for J; bases not matched to a gene: 15. Germline V CDR1 and CDR2: SGHTA, FQGTGA. The CDR3 protein is CASSPLLGLAGNEQFF. The CDR3 DNA reads as TGTGCCAGCAGCCCCCTATTAGGGCTAGCGGGAAACGAGCAGTTCTTC.

The table lists this clone with a few counts. This chain connects TRBV5-5 to TRBJ2-7; 10 nucleotides agree with TRBD1. The CDR3 has 16 amino acids. Trimming removed 7 bases from V and 1 base from J; junction bases left unmatched: 11. CDR1 SGHKS and CDR2 YYEKEE come from the germline V gene (reference sequence). The CDR3 DNA sequence: TGTGCCAGCGGGGGCGGACAGGGGGTTTTTTCCTACGAGCAGTACTTC. Its protein is CASGGGQGVFSYEQYF.

The V call is TRBV18, the J call TRBJ2-7, with D perhaps matching TRBD2 (8 bases). CDR3 length equals 16 residues. V was shortened by 3 bases and J by 7 bases, with 22 bases between the two germline ends. Germline CDR1 KGHSH, CDR2 LQKENI. The CDR3 DNA sequence: TGTGCCAGCTCACCTAACAGGGGACTAGGGACGAGGGAGCAGTACTTC. Residues: CASSPNRGLGTREQYF.

The chain recombines TRBV19 with TRBJ1-5; D is unresolved. The CDR3 is 16 amino acids. The germline CDR1 and CDR2 sequences are LNHDA and SQIVND (reference sequence). The ends were cut back, 4 bases at V and 0 bases at J, with 13 bases in the middle. The CDR3 DNA sequence: TGTGCCAGTAGTACCAGGACTTTATATAGCAATCAGCCCCAGCATTTT. This translates into CASSTRTLYSNQPQHF.

This chain uses TRBV4-2 with TRBJ2-1; D is perhaps TRBD2 (7 bases). From germline, CDR1 is LGHNA and CDR2 YNFKEQ. CDR3 size: 17 residues. The V and J ends lost 4 bases and 4 bases respectively, with 20 bases between them. In nucleotides, the CDR3 is TGTGCCAGCAGCCTCCACGTAGGGGGAGGGCCATACAATGAGCAGTTCTTC. It codes for CASSLHVGGGPYNEQFF.

This chain connects TRBV2 to TRBJ2-3; D gene uncertain. The CDR3 runs 12 residues. CDR1 is SNHLY and CDR2 is FYNNEI in the germline V gene. Trimming left V 5 bases short and J 0 bases short, with 3 bases between. CDR3 DNA: TGTGCCAGCAGTACTAGCACAGATACGCAGTATTTT. It encodes CASSTSTDTQYF.

The genes are TRBV19 and TRBJ2-4; tentatively, D is TRBD1 (5 bases). Trimming took off 9 bases at V and 0 bases at J, with 12 bases between the two ends. The length of the CDR3 is 14 residues. The germline V gene has CDR1 LNHDA and CDR2 SQIVND (reference sequence). CDR3: CASAGNLAKNIQYF. CDR3 sequence (DNA): TGTGCCAGCGCAGGGAATTTAGCCAAAAACATTCAGTACTTC.

The J gene is TRBJ1-1, the V gene TRBV6-5, with 8 nucleotides matching TRBD1. Per germline, CDR1 MNHEY and CDR2 SVGAGI. The CDR3 spans 13 residues. Trimming took 9 bases from V and 1 from J; bases not matched to a gene: 4. The CDR3 reads CARQTGENTEAFF. The CDR3 DNA follows: TGTGCCAGGCAGACAGGGGAGAACACTGAAGCTTTCTTT.